The clone carrying this TCR beta chain is classed as medium-sized (0.01 to 0.1%) by frequency. UMI-labeled 5' RACE yielded the TCR beta libraries. Following a re-call of the 5' RACE reads, TCRdb has one entry per CDR3 protein and lacks DNA. The sample totals some 6,300 distinct CDR3 sequences. CDR3 size: 14 residues. The source of the sample is a study of human CD8 memory T cell subsets. The receptor comes from a human donor in good health. This chain connects TRBV12-3 or TRBV12-4 to TRBJ1-2; the TRBD1 assignment by TCRdb is unverifiable without DNA. Material for sequencing was CD8+ stem-like memory T cells (TSCM and TCM) sorted from PBMCs. The subset here: stem-like memory CD8 T cells (TSTEM), CCR7+ PD-1- TIGIT-. The CDR3 sequence: CASTPGSIVHGYTF.